This entry concerns a single TCR beta chain. This sample was included in a study of cytomegalovirus exposure and HLA in healthy donors. Germline-derived CDR1 and CDR2 are PRHDT and FYEKMQ (reference sequence). The CDR3 length is 14 residues. Trimming left V 1 base short and J 6 bases short, with 13 bases between. 13 Jbeta primers and 60 Vbeta primers were used for the PCR. Produced via immunoSEQ multiplex PCR; TCRdb's table is partial and in-frame only. The sample consists of around 110,000 clones, about 70% of them appearing once. The chain joins TRBV13 to TRBJ2-7; D possibly corresponds to TRBD1 (7 bases). This TCR was sampled from a woman aged 50 to 60 in good health and CMV-seropositive. Sequencing was performed on PBMCs. The CDR3 nucleotides read TGTGCCAGCAGCTTAGTAGACAGGGAGGTCGAGCAGTACTTC. This encodes CASSLVDREVEQYF.